This T cell receptor (beta chain) was found in a study of Tregs in tolerant kidney transplant recipients. The protocol was immunoSEQ multiplex PCR, while the TCRdb copy is restricted to in-frame clones and leaves out a portion. The data show approximately 260,000 clones, roughly 80% seen once. The clonotype comes from a human donor in good health. The sequenced sample was CD4+ T cells from blood.

The CDR3 nucleotides read TGTGCCAGCAGCTTAGAAGGCGCGGGGGCCAGCACAGATACGCAGTATTTT. Protein: CASSLEGAGASTDTQYF. The rearrangement links TRBV11-2 to TRBJ2-3; TRBD2 is a possible D gene (7 bases). This CDR3 contains 17 residues. Germline loops: CDR1 SGHAT, CDR2 FQNNGV. V was trimmed by 0 bases and J by 0 bases, leaving 13 bases between them.